This record concerns one TCR beta chain sequence. CDR1 is LGHDT, CDR2 YNNKEL, per germline (reference sequence). Trimming cost V 4 bases and J 9 bases, with 18 bases left between them. This CDR3 has 14 amino acids. The record originates from a study of blood T cell repertoires in COVID-19. At the level of the study: Samples came from the United States, Italy and Spain, spanning acute and convalescent COVID-19. PBMCs, B-cell-depleted T cells, or T cells provided the cDNA or gDNA that made up the material.

In the authors' methods: Researchers report that nucleated cell counts were estimated from reference gene primer amplification. Repertoires were generated with immunoSEQ multiplex PCR, while TCRdb's copy carries only in-frame clones and drops some. D and trimming were read from the DNA, whereas the V and J calls and clone size are those reported in that table. The sample lists roughly 41,000 clones, approximately 85% occurring once. The chain carries TRBV3-1 (or the pseudogene TRBV3-2) and TRBJ1-1; D not certain. Sample: peripheral blood. This receptor was obtained from a human donor in a cohort sampled during active COVID-19. The donor label of this sample is uncertain. The CDR3 region is CASSPADGVAQAFF. The CDR3 DNA reads as TGTGCCAGCAGCCCGGCGGATGGAGTAGCGCAAGCTTTCTTT.